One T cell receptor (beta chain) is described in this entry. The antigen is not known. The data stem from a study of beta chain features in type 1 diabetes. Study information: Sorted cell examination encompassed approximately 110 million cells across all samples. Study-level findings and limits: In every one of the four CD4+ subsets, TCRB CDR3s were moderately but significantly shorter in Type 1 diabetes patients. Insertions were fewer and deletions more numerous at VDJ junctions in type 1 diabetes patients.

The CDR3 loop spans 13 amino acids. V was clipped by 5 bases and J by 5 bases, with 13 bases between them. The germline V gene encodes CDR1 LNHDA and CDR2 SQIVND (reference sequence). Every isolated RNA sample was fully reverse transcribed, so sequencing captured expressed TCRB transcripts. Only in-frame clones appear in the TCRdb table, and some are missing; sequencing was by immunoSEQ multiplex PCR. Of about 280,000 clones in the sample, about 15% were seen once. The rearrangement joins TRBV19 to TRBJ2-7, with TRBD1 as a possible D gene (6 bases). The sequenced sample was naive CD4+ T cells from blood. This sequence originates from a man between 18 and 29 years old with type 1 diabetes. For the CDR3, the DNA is TGTGCCAGTAGTCCCTTGGACAGAGACGAGCAGTACTTC. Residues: CASSPLDRDEQYF.